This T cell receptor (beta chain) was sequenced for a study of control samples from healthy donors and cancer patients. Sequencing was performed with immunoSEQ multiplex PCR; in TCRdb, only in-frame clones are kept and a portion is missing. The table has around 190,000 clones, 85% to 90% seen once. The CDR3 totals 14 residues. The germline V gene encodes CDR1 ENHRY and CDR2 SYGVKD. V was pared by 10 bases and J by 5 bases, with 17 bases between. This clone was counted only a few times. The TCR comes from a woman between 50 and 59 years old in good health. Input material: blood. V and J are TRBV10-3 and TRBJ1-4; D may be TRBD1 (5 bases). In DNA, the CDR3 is TGTGCCACGGCCCTGACAGCACTCAATGAAAAACTGTTTTTT. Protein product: CATALTALNEKLFF.